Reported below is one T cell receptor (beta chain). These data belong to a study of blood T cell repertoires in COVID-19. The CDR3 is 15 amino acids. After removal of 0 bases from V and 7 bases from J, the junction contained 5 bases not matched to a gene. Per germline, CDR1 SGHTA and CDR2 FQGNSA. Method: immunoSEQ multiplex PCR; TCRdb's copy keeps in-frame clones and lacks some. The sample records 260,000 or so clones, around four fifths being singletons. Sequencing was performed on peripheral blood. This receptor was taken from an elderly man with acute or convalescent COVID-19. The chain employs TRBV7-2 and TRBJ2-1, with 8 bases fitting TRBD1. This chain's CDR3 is CASSLAQGAWNEQFF. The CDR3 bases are TGTGCCAGCAGCTTAGCCCAGGGGGCGTGGAATGAGCAGTTCTTC.